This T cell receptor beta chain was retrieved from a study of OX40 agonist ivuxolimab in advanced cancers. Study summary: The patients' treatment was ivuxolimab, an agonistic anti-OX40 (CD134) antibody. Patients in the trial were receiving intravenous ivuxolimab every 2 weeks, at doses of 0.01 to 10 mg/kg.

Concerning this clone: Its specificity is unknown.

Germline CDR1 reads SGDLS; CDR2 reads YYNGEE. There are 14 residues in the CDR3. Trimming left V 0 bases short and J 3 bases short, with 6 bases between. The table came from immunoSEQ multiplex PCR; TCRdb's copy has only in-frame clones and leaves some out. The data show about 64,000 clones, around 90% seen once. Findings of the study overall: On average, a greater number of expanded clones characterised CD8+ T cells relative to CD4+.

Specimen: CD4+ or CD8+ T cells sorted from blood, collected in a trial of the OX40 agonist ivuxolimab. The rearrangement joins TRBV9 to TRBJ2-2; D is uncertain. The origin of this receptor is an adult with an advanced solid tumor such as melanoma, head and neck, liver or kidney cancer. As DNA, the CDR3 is TGTGCCAGCAGCGTAGTTGGAGACACCGGGGAGCTGTTTTTT. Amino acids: CASSVVGDTGELFF.